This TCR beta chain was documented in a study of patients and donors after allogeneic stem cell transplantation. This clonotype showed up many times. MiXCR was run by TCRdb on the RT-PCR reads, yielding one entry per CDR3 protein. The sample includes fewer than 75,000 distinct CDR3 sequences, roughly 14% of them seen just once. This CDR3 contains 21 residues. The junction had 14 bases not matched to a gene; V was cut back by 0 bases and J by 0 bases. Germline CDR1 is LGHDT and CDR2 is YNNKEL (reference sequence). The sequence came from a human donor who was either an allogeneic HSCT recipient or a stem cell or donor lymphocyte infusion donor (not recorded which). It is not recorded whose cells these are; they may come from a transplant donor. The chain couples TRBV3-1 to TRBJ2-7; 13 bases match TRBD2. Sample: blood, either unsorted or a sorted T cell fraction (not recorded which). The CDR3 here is CASSQERRPGGLAGSSYEQYF. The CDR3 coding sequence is TGTGCCAGCAGCCAAGAAAGGAGGCCAGGGGGACTAGCGGGGAGCTCCTACGAGCAGTACTTC.